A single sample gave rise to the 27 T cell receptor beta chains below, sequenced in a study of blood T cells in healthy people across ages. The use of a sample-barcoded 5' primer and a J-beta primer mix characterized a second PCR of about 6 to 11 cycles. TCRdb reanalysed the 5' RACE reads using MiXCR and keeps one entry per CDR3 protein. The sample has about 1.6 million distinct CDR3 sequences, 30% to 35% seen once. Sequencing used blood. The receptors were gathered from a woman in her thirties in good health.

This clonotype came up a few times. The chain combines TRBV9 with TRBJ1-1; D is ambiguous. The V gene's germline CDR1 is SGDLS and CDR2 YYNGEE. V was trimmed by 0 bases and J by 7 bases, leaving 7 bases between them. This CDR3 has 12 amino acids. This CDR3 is CASSVGSGEAFF. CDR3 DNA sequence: TGTGCCAGCAGCGTAGGGAGCGGTGAAGCTTTCTTT.

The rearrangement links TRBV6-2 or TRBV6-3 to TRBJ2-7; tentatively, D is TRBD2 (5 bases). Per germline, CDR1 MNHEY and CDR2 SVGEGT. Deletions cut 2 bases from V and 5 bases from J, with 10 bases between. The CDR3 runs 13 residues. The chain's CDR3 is CASSYAGVHEQYF. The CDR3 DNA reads TGTGCCAGCAGTTACGCCGGGGTCCACGAGCAGTACTTC.

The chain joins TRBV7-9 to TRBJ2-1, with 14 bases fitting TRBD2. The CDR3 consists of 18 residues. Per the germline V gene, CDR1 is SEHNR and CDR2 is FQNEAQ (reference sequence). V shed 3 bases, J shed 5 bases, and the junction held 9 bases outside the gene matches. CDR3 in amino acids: CASSFPGLAGGLDNEQFF. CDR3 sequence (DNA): TGTGCCAGCAGCTTCCCCGGACTAGCGGGAGGATTGGACAATGAGCAGTTCTTC.

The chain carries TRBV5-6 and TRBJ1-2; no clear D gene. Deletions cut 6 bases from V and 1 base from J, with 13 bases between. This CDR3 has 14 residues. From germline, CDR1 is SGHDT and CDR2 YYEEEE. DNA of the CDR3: TGTGCCAGCATGCCGGGCAGCTTTAACTATGGCTACACCTTC. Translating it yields CASMPGSFNYGYTF.

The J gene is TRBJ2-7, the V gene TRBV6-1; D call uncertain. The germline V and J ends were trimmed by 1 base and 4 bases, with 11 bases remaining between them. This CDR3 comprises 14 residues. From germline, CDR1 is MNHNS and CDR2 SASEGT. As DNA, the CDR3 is TGTGCCAGCAGTGAAGTGGACCGAGGTTACGAGCAGTACTTC. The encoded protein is CASSEVDRGYEQYF.

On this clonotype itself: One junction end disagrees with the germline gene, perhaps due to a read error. The CDR3 is CASSIDGTRTDAQYF. CDR3 sequence (DNA): TGTGCCAGCAGTATAGACGGGACCCGCACAGATGCGCAGTATTTT. This chain uses TRBV27 with TRBJ2-3; D tentatively reads TRBD1 or TRBD2 (5 bases each). The CDR3 runs 15 residues. Germline V gives CDR1 MNHEY, CDR2 SMNVEV (reference sequence).

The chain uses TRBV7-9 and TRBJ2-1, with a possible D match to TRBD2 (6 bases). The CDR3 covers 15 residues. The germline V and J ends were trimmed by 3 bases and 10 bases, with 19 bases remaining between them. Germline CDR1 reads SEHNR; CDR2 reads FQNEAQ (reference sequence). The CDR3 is CASSFLSQGLGEQFF. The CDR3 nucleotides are TGTGCCAGCAGCTTTCTCAGTCAGGGACTGGGGGAGCAGTTCTTC.

In DNA, the CDR3 is TGCGCCAGCAGCTTCGGGCCTTCCAACGGAGAGCAGTTCTTC. Translated, it gives CASSFGPSNGEQFF. The rearrangement joins TRBV4-1 to TRBJ2-1; D not certain. Germline values: CDR1 MGHRA, CDR2 YSYEKL. The germline V and J ends were trimmed by 5 bases and 10 bases, with 18 bases remaining between them. The CDR3 is made up of 14 amino acids.

The CDR3 protein is CASSFLLPTYEQYF. The DNA for the CDR3 is TGCGCCAGCAGCTTCCTTCTGCCTACATACGAGCAGTACTTC. The rearrangement links TRBV5-1 to TRBJ2-7; no definite D call. Trimming took off 2 bases at V and 4 bases at J, with 13 bases between the two ends. Per germline, CDR1 SGHRS and CDR2 YFSETQ. CDR3 length equals 14 residues.

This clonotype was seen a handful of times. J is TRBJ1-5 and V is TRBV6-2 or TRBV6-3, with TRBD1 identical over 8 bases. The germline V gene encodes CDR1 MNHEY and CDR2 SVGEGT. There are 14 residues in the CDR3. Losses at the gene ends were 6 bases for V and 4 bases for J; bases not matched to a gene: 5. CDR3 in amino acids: CASRRGQDNQPQHF. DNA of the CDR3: TGTGCCAGCAGGAGGGGACAGGATAATCAGCCCCAGCATTTT.

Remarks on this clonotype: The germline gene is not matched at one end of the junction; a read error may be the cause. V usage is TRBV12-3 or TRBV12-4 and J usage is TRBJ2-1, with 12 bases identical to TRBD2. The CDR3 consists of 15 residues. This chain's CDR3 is CVSSSRTSGDYEQFF. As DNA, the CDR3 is TGTGTCAGCAGTTCCCGGACTAGCGGGGATTATGAGCAGTTCTTC.

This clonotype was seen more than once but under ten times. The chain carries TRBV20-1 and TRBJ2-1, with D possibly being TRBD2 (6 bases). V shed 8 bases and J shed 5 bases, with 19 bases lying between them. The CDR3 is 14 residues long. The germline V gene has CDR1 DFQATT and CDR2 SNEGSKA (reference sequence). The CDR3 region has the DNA TGCAGTTCAGGCAGGAGGGCCGGAGACAATGAGCAGTTCTTC. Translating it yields CSSGRRAGDNEQFF.

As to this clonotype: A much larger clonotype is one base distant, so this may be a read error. The CDR3 is CSTRVAGGAYNSPLHF. The CDR3 DNA reads as TGCAGTACTAGAGTGGCAGGTGGCGCCTATAATTCACCCCTCCACTTT. The gene calls are TRBV20-1 and TRBJ1-6; D not certain. The CDR3 is 16 amino acids. Per the germline V gene, CDR1 is DFQATT and CDR2 is SNEGSKA (reference sequence).

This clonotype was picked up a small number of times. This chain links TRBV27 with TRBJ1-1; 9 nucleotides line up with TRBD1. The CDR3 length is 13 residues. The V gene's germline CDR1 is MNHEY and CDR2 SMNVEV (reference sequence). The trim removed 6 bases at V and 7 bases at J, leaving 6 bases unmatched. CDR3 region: CASSTDRGREAFF. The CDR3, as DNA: TGTGCCAGCAGCACGGACAGGGGACGTGAAGCTTTCTTT.

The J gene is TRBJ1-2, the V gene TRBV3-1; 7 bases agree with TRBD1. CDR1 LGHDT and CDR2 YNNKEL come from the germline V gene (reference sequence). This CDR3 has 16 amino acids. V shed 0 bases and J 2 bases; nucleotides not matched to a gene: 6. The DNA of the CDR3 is TGTGCCAGCAGCCAAGATTGGGCAGGGGGGAACTATGGCTACACCTTC. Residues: CASSQDWAGGNYGYTF.

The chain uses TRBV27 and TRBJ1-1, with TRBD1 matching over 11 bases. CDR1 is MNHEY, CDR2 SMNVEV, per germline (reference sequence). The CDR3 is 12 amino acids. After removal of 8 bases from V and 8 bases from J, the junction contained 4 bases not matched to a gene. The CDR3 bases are TGTGCCAGCTGGACAGGGGGCAAGGAAGCTTTCTTT. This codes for CASWTGGKEAFF.

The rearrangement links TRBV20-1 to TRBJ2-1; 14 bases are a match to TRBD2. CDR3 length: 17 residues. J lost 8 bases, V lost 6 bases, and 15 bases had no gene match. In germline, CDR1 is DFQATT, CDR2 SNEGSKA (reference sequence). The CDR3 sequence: CSARPGLAGVDRDEQFF. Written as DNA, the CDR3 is TGCAGTGCGCGACCGGGACTAGCGGGGGTTGATAGGGATGAGCAGTTCTTC.

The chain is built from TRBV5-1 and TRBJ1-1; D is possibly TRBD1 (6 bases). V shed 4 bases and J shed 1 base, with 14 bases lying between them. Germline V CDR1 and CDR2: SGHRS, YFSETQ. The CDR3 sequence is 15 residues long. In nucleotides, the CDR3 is TGCGCCAGCAGCGCGGGGACAAGGACGAACACTGAAGCTTTCTTT. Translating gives CASSAGTRTNTEAFF.

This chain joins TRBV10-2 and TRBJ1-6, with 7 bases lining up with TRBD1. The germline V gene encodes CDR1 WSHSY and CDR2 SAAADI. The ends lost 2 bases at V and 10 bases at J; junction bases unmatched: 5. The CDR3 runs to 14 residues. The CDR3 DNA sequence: TGCGCCAGCAGTGAGGGCAGGGGGAAGTCACCCCTCCACTTT. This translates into CASSEGRGKSPLHF.

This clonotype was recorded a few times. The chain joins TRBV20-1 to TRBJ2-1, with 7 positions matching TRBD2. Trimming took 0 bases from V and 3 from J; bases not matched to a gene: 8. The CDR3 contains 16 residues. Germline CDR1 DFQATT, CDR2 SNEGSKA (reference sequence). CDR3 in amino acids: CSARDLARGNYNEQFF. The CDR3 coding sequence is TGCAGTGCTAGAGATCTGGCGCGGGGGAACTACAATGAGCAGTTCTTC.

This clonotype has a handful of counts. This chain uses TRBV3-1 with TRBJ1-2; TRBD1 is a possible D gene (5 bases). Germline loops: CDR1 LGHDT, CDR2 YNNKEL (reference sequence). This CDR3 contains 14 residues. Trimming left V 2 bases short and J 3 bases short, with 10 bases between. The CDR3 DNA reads TGTGCCAGCAGCCAACTTGGCAGGGACTATGGCTACACCTTC. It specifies CASSQLGRDYGYTF.

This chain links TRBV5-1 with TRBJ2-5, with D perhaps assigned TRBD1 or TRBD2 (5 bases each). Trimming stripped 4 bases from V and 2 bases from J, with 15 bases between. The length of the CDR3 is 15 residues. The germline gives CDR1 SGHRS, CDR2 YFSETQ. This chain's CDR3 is CASSSLGEPQETQYF. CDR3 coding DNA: TGCGCCAGCAGCAGCCTGGGGGAGCCGCAAGAGACCCAGTACTTC.

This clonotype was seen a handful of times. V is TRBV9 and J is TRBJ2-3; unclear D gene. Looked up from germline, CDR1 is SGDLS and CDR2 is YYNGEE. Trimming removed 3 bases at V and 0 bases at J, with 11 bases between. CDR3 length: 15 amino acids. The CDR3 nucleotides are TGTGCCAGCAGCGCCGGCTCTACTAGCACAGATACGCAGTATTTT. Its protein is CASSAGSTSTDTQYF.

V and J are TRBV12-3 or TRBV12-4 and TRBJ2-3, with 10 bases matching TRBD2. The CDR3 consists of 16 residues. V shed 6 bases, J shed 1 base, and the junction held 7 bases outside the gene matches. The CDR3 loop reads CASSPGLARGTDTQYF. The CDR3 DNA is TGTGCCAGCAGCCCGGGACTAGCGAGGGGCACAGATACGCAGTATTTT.

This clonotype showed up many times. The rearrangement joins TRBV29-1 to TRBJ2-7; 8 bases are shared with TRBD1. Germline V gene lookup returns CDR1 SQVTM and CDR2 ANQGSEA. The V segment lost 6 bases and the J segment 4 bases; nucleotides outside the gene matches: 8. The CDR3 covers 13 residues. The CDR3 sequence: CSVLGTGGYEQYF. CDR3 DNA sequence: TGCAGCGTCCTCGGGACAGGAGGATACGAGCAGTACTTC.

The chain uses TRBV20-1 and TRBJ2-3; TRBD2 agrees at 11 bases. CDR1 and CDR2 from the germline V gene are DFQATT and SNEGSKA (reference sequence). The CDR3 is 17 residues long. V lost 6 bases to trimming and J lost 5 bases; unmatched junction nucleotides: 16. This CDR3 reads CSAEWTSGPHMGDTQYF. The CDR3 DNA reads TGCAGTGCGGAATGGACTAGCGGGCCTCACATGGGAGATACGCAGTATTTT.

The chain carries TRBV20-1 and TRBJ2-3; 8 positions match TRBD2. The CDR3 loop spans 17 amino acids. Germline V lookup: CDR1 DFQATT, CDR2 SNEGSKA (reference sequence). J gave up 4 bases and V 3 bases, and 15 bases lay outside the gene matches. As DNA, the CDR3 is TGCAGTGCTAGTCAACTACCGGGGGGGTATTTGGCAGATACGCAGTATTTT. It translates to CSASQLPGGYLADTQYF.